This TCR beta chain was sequenced in a study of blood T cell repertoires in COVID-19. This CDR3 region has 13 residues. The V end lost 3 bases, the J end lost 1 base, and 6 bases lay between the germline ends. The V gene's germline CDR1 is SGHNT and CDR2 YENEEA. This table comes from immunoSEQ multiplex PCR, and its TCRdb copy is limited to in-frame clones, with some not included. The sample consists of roughly 330,000 clones, about 87% of them appearing once. The sequence was obtained from a man aged 25-45 years with COVID-19, enrolled during active disease. The specimen was peripheral blood. The V and J genes are TRBV11-3 and TRBJ1-1; D unresolved. The CDR3 coding sequence is TGTGCCAGCAGCTTCCGGGAGAACACTGAAGCTTTCTTT. It yields the protein CASSFRENTEAFF.